These 17 T cell receptor beta chains originate from one sample sequenced in a study of blood T cell repertoires in COVID-19. The assay was immunoSEQ multiplex PCR, and TCRdb's table has in-frame clones only and misses some. The sample shows tens of thousands of clones, 78% of them seen only once. The sample comprised peripheral blood. The source is a human donor in a cohort sampled during active COVID-19.

The J gene is TRBJ2-7, the V gene TRBV19, with D perhaps matching TRBD1 (6 bases). CDR3 length: 13 residues. CDR1 is LNHDA and CDR2 is SQIVND in the germline V gene (reference sequence). V was clipped by 5 bases and J by 3 bases, with 11 bases between them. The CDR3 reads CASSYRVSYEQYF. CDR3 DNA sequence: TGTGCCAGTAGTTACAGGGTCAGCTACGAGCAGTACTTC.

The chain employs TRBV6-5 and TRBJ1-2; 8 bases map to TRBD1. Trimming took 5 bases from V and 2 from J; bases not matched to a gene: 7. The germline gives CDR1 MNHEY, CDR2 SVGAGI. The CDR3 extends over 15 amino acids. The CDR3 sequence is CASSQRQGPNYGYTF. CDR3 coding DNA: TGTGCCAGCAGTCAAAGACAGGGGCCGAACTATGGCTACACCTTC.

V is TRBV18 and J is TRBJ2-7, with TRBD1 matching 9 bases. This CDR3 has 15 amino acids. Germline V CDR1 and CDR2: KGHSH, LQKENI. Trimming removed 6 bases from V and 4 bases from J; junction bases left unmatched: 10. This CDR3 is CASSSAQGAQYEQYF. The CDR3 nucleotides are TGTGCCAGCTCGTCTGCACAGGGGGCGCAATACGAGCAGTACTTC.

This clone was counted between two and nine times. The V and J genes are TRBV7-8 and TRBJ2-6; TRBD2 is a possible D gene (6 bases). The germline gives CDR1 SGHVS, CDR2 FQNEAQ. This CDR3 region has 18 residues. The V end lost 5 bases, the J end lost 1 base, and 18 bases lay between the germline ends. The CDR3 sequence: CASSNWRGPFSGANVLTF. The CDR3 bases are TGTGCCAGCAGCAACTGGAGGGGACCCTTTTCTGGGGCCAACGTCCTGACTTTC.

The chain combines TRBV6-5 with TRBJ2-7; possibly TRBD1 for D (6 bases). The germline CDR1 and CDR2 sequences are MNHEY and SVGAGI. The CDR3 extends over 14 amino acids. Deletions cut 4 bases from V and 0 bases from J, with 10 bases between. The CDR3 sequence is CASSSTGFSYEQYF. CDR3 in DNA: TGTGCCAGCAGTTCGACAGGCTTCTCCTACGAGCAGTACTTC.

The chain is built from TRBV18 and TRBJ2-7; 10 nucleotides match TRBD2. CDR3 length equals 20 residues. V shed 1 base and J 9 bases; nucleotides not matched to a gene: 24. The germline V gene encodes CDR1 KGHSH and CDR2 LQKENI. The CDR3 DNA reads TGTGCCAGCTCACCACAAGGCGGAGGGACTAGCGCGACCCAAGGGGTCTGGCAGTACTTC. It codes for CASSPQGGGTSATQGVWQYF.

This chain joins TRBV28 and TRBJ2-7, with D possibly matching TRBD1 (5 bases). The CDR3 is 13 amino acids. Germline V gene data show CDR1 as MDHEN and CDR2 as SYDVKM. V was cut by 7 bases and J by 2 bases, with 12 bases left in between. Here the CDR3 DNA reads TGTGCCAGCATGCCAGGGCCTACCTACGAGCAGTACTTC. This sequence encodes CASMPGPTYEQYF.

The chain joins TRBV10-2 to TRBJ2-7; a weak D match, TRBD2 (6 bases). The CDR3 contains 14 residues. Germline loops: CDR1 WSHSY, CDR2 SAAADI. Deletions cut 0 bases from V and 6 bases from J, with 12 bases between. For the CDR3, the DNA is TGCGCCAGCAGTGAGTCGGGGGATAGCGGCGAGCAGTACTTC. Translation gives CASSESGDSGEQYF.

The V gene is TRBV15, the J gene TRBJ1-4; 11 bases align to TRBD1. From germline, CDR1 is LNHNV and CDR2 YYDKDF (reference sequence). V lost 2 bases to trimming and J lost 7 bases; unmatched junction nucleotides: 9. CDR3 length equals 17 residues. The CDR3 DNA is TGTGCCACCAGCAGACCAGGACAGGGGGCGAGAAGTGAAAAACTGTTTTTT. Its protein product is CATSRPGQGARSEKLFF.

The V gene is TRBV30, the J gene TRBJ1-5; D uncertain. Germline CDR1 GTSNPN, CDR2 SVGIG (reference sequence). V dropped 0 bases and J dropped 5 bases, with 11 bases sitting between them. The CDR3 has 14 amino acids. The CDR3 DNA reads as TGTGCCTGGAGTGTGAGCGGTGGGCATCAGCCCCAGCATTTT. Protein product: CAWSVSGGHQPQHF.

The J gene is TRBJ2-5, the V gene TRBV3-1 (or the pseudogene TRBV3-2); 11 nucleotides agree with TRBD2. V shed 4 bases, J shed 3 bases, and the junction held 7 bases outside the gene matches. CDR1 is LGHDT and CDR2 is YNNKEL in the germline V gene (reference sequence). The CDR3 is 16 amino acids. Here the CDR3 reads CASSRSSGGGKETQYF. Here the CDR3 DNA reads TGTGCCAGCAGCCGGAGTAGCGGGGGGGGAAAAGAGACCCAGTACTTC.

The chain joins TRBV27 to TRBJ2-7; 8 bases fit TRBD1. J was trimmed by 2 bases and V by 6 bases; bases with no gene match: 9. CDR3 length: 15 residues. CDR1 is MNHEY, CDR2 SMNVEV, per germline (reference sequence). The DNA for the CDR3 is TGTGCCAGCAGCCCCAGGGGACAGGCAGCCTACGAGCAGTACTTC. Protein sequence: CASSPRGQAAYEQYF.

This chain joins TRBV19 and TRBJ1-1; TRBD1 aligns across 7 bases. The V gene end was trimmed by 5 bases and the J gene end by 1 base; junction bases not matched to a gene: 1. CDR1 and CDR2 (germline): LNHDA, SQIVND (reference sequence). The CDR3 extends over 13 amino acids. Here the CDR3 DNA reads TGTGCCAGTAGTTGGGACAGGAACACTGAAGCTTTCTTT. Translated, it gives CASSWDRNTEAFF.

The gene calls are TRBV24-1 and TRBJ2-7, with D perhaps matching TRBD2 (5 bases). Germline-derived CDR1 and CDR2 are KGHDR and SFDVKD. The CDR3 loop spans 10 amino acids. V lost 9 bases and J 6 bases, leaving 8 bases between the germline ends. DNA of the CDR3: TGTGCCACCGAAGGAGGCGAGCAGTACTTC. Its protein product is CATEGGEQYF.

The gene calls are TRBV5-4 and TRBJ2-7, with 10 positions matching TRBD2. The CDR3 has 14 residues. With V trimmed by 0 bases and J by 7 bases, 4 bases remained unmatched. The V gene's germline CDR1 is SGHNT and CDR2 YYREEE (reference sequence). The CDR3 here is CASSLELAGREQYF. CDR3 coding DNA: TGTGCCAGCAGCTTGGAACTAGCGGGACGAGAGCAGTACTTC.

A remark on this clone: At one boundary the junction diverges from the germline segment, which might be a read error. The chain employs TRBV19 and TRBJ2-7; possible D gene TRBD1, 5 bases. CDR3 size: 13 residues. Per germline, CDR1 LNHDA and CDR2 SQIVND (reference sequence). For the CDR3, the DNA is TGTGCCAGTAGTTCAACAGGCTCCCACGAGCAGTACTTC. Translated: CASSSTGSHEQYF.

The chain employs TRBV30 and TRBJ2-7; D ambiguous. Trimming took 0 bases from V and 3 from J, leaving 9 bases between them. CDR1 is GTSNPN, CDR2 SVGIG, per germline (reference sequence). This CDR3 spans 13 amino acids. The CDR3 spells CAWSVGTVYEQYF. CDR3 DNA sequence: TGTGCCTGGAGTGTCGGAACAGTCTACGAGCAGTACTTC.